This T cell receptor beta chain was sequenced during a study of CD8 T cells in ankylosing spondylitis. Broader study findings: Reports say disease-linked clones showed up significantly more in matched ankylosing spondylitis synovial fluid. Seven to nine highly homologous variants made up a TCR beta motif that seemed to typify ankylosing spondylitis blood.

As concerns this clonotype: Its specificity is unknown.

Making the TCR beta libraries involved quantitative 5'-RACE with molecular barcodes. TCRdb re-called the 5' RACE reads with MiXCR, one entry per CDR3 protein. The sample has some 340,000 distinct CDR3 sequences, roughly 15% seen once; the top ten hold around 0.99%. The CDR3 is 16 residues long. Trimming left V 0 bases short and J 1 base short, with 15 bases between. Looked up from germline, CDR1 is DFQATT and CDR2 is SNEGSKA (reference sequence). This chain joins TRBV20-1 and TRBJ1-1, with no clear D. Input material: blood, either unsorted or a sorted T cell fraction (not recorded which). The clonotype was recovered from a male donor with ankylosing spondylitis or in good health (not recorded which). The DNA of the CDR3 is TGCAGTGCTAGAGATTTTAAGGCAGTGGCGAACACTGAAGCTTTCTTT. Amino acids: CSARDFKAVANTEAFF.